The T cell receptor (beta chain) under discussion was sequenced for a study of T-cell memory formation after mild COVID-19. General study points: Researchers report contracting CD4+ clones mostly in CM and EM, with CD8+ clones in EMRA. CD4/CD8 balance held among clones contracting day 15 to 85, and later expanders leaned CD4+.

Employing constant-segment primers, 5'RACE generated TCR alpha and TCR beta cDNA libraries bearing sample barcodes and UMIs. TCRdb itself ran the 5' RACE reads through MiXCR, one entry per CDR3 protein. This table has about 290,000 distinct CDR3 sequences, 15% to 20% appearing once. This clonotype was counted only a few times. Its antigen is currently unknown. V was trimmed by 7 bases and J by 4 bases, leaving 11 bases between them. CDR3 length: 13 residues. This chain connects TRBV12-3 or TRBV12-4 to TRBJ1-5, with D maybe TRBD1 (5 bases). Specimen: PBMCs or a T cell subset sorted from them (not recorded which). The clonotype was recovered from a man aged 18 to 29 who had mild COVID-19 (a few samples of this study predate the infection). Cell type and time point are not known. This chain's CDR3 is CASNRRENQPQHF. CDR3 sequence (DNA): TGTGCCAGCAATCGCAGGGAGAATCAGCCCCAGCATTTT.